A selection of T cell receptor beta chains follows, all from one sample in a study of T cell changes during pregnancy in multiple sclerosis. Measured with immunoSEQ multiplex PCR; TCRdb has only the in-frame clones, and not every one. The data hold 65,000 to 80,000 clones, with less than 95% observed a single time. The source material was peripheral blood, sampled in the third trimester of pregnancy. Receptor source: a female donor with multiple sclerosis, enrolled in a pregnancy study. CDR3s include the opening cysteine and the closing phenylalanine or tryptophan. The order of the fields is clone size, J gene, V gene, CDR3 protein. The listing skips clone size in some rows; elsewhere it reads once, few, many or a size class.

>NA|TRBJ1-2|TRBV2
CASIGSYGYTF
>NA|TRBJ1-1|TRBV6-1
CASSEQQNTEAFF
>NA|TRBJ2-7|TRBV4-1
CASSQNSGSRYEQYF
>NA|TRBJ2-1|TRBV11-2
CASSLNTDNEQFF
>NA|TRBJ2-7|TRBV29-1
CSVEAGQGLYEQYF
>NA|TRBJ2-7|TRBV9
CASSVGTLYSYEQYF
>once|TRBJ1-1|TRBV7-8
CASSPGSHTEAFF
>NA|TRBJ1-2|TRBV9
CASSGSGVTFYGYTF
>few|TRBJ1-2|TRBV7-2
CATARDMTNYGYTF
>NA|TRBJ1-1|TRBV4-3
CASSPGGGVVAFF
>NA|TRBJ2-5|TRBV2
CASSKETQYF
>NA|TRBJ2-6|TRBV7-9
CASSIRSGSSGANVLTF
>NA|TRBJ2-3|TRBV6-1
CASRFEGADTQYF
>few|TRBJ1-1|TRBV14
CASSFGVYTEAFF
>NA|TRBJ2-2|TRBV27
CASSLPGGFRAGELFF
>few|TRBJ1-2|TRBV2
CASSADRGYGYTF
>NA|TRBJ2-5|TRBV5-1
CASSLDRGGETQYF
>NA|TRBJ2-2|TRBV4-3
CASSHSPLGLAGTWTGELFF
>NA|TRBJ1-6|TRBV6-5
CASSSNPDRLNSPLHF
>NA|TRBJ2-2|TRBV6-4
CASSKTGADTGELFF
>NA|TRBJ1-1|TRBV7-7
CASSRLPRDTEAFF
>once|TRBJ2-1|TRBV25-1
CASSGITNFNEQFF
>NA|TRBJ2-4|TRBV7-9
CASSFFSGKNIQYF
>NA|TRBJ2-2|TRBV19
CASSALAVRNTGELFF
>NA|TRBJ1-6|TRBV5-1
CASSLEGRGSPLHF